Each of the 14 T cell receptor beta chains below was sequenced from the same sample in a study of CXCR3-negative and CXCR3-positive naive CD8 T cells. The study made its TRB cDNA libraries by 5' RACE, adding UMI labels. TCRdb reworked the 5' RACE reads into one entry per CDR3 protein, no DNA. The table lists 5,000 to 6,500 distinct CDR3 sequences. Sequenced material: naive CXCR3- CD8+ T cells from blood. Stated subset: CD45RO-CCR7+CD27+CD95- naive CD8+ T cells lacking CXCR3 (TNR3-). The receptor set was obtained from a human donor in good health. Some clones in this sample may be carry-over from other donors' samples.

The chain employs TRBV4-3 and TRBJ1-4. In germline, CDR1 is LGHNA, CDR2 YSLEER. The CDR3 loop spans 15 amino acids. CDR3 residues: CASSLRGGPGEKLFF.

Its frequency marks this clonotype as medium-sized (0.01 to 0.1%). The chain uses TRBV13 and TRBJ1-3; as DNA is missing, the TRBD1 call by TCRdb cannot be tested. CDR1 and CDR2 (germline): PRHDT, FYEKMQ (reference sequence). This CDR3 comprises 15 residues. The CDR3 here is CASSQGQSSGNTIYF.

Frequency places this clonotype as medium-sized. The CDR3: CSVVGQGATFF. V and J are TRBV29-1 and TRBJ1-1; TCRdb returns TRBD1, unconfirmable since there is no DNA. CDR3 size: 11 residues. The V gene's germline CDR1 is SQVTM and CDR2 ANQGSEA.

The chain is built from TRBV7-9 and TRBJ2-7; as DNA is missing, the TRBD2 call by TCRdb cannot be tested. Germline lookup yields CDR1 SEHNR and CDR2 FQNEAQ (reference sequence). There are 16 residues in the CDR3. The CDR3 here is CASSQVLAGATYEQYF.

This clonotype ranks as medium-sized in terms of frequency. The J gene is TRBJ2-7, the V gene TRBV7-2; TCRdb names TRBD1, which stays unverified in the absence of DNA. CDR1 and CDR2 (germline): SGHTA, FQGNSA. The CDR3 has 14 residues. The CDR3 loop reads CASSSLTGSYEQYF.

The chain carries TRBV11-1 and TRBJ2-1; TCRdb selects TRBD1, and the lack of DNA leaves this call unchecked. CDR1 is SGHAT and CDR2 is FQDESV in the germline V gene (reference sequence). The CDR3 covers 13 residues. The CDR3 sequence is CASSPPRIDEQCF.

Considering frequency, this clonotype is medium-sized. The chain's CDR3 is CATSRDLSNSGNTIYF. V is TRBV15 and J is TRBJ1-3. Germline V lookup: CDR1 LNHNV, CDR2 YYDKDF (reference sequence). The CDR3 is 16 residues long.

This clonotype is classed as medium-sized (0.01 to 0.1%) by frequency. The chain couples TRBV7-2 to TRBJ1-4. The germline CDR1 and CDR2 sequences are SGHTA and FQGNSA. The CDR3 totals 15 residues. The CDR3 region is CASSSWDGLNEKLFF. Drawing the rest from reference TRBV7-2 and TRBJ1-4, the complete variable domain is GAGVSQSPSNKVTEKGKDVELRCDPISGHTALYWYRQSLGQGLEFLIYFQGNSAPDKSGLPSDRFSAERTGGSVSTLTIQRTQQEDSAVYLCASSSWDGLNEKLFFGSGTQLSVL.

This chain joins TRBV27 and TRBJ2-7; no DNA is available, so the TRBD1 call from TCRdb remains unchecked. The CDR3 spans 12 residues. Germline CDR1 MNHEY, CDR2 SMNVEV (reference sequence). The CDR3 spells CASAPRQGEQYF.

The genes are TRBV19 and TRBJ1-1; TCRdb designates TRBD1, a call that cannot be tested without DNA. Germline-derived CDR1 and CDR2 are LNHDA and SQIVND (reference sequence). This CDR3 comprises 14 residues. The CDR3 sequence is CASSPPTVNTEAFF.

The chain links TRBV19 to TRBJ2-2. Looked up from germline, CDR1 is LNHDA and CDR2 is SQIVND (reference sequence). The CDR3 covers 12 residues. This CDR3 reads CASSWTAGELFF.

V gene TRBV7-8 combines with J gene TRBJ2-1; lacking DNA, the TRBD1 call made by TCRdb goes unchecked. Per the germline V gene, CDR1 is SGHVS and CDR2 is FQNEAQ. The CDR3 is made up of 15 amino acids. This CDR3 reads CASSLGGQAPNEQFF.

This clonotype shows up as medium-sized by frequency. This chain connects TRBV4-1 to TRBJ2-3; the D call from TCRdb, TRBD2, cannot be confirmed without DNA. The V gene's germline CDR1 is MGHRA and CDR2 YSYEKL. The CDR3 runs to 18 residues. The CDR3 region is CASSQVGLEHQHTDTQYF.

The chain couples TRBV4-1 to TRBJ1-1; TCRdb picks TRBD1, but there is no DNA to check that call. Germline CDR1 and CDR2: MGHRA and YSYEKL. The CDR3 extends over 14 amino acids. This chain's CDR3 is CTSSRGPGDTEAFF.